The 17 T cell receptor beta chains reported below all come from one sample, sequenced in a study of blood T cell repertoires in COVID-19. Profiling relied on immunoSEQ multiplex PCR, and the TCRdb table lists in-frame clones only, not all of them. The repertoire holds approximately 28,000 clones, with roughly 70% as singletons. The sample comprised peripheral blood. The source of these receptors is a boy between 2 and 10 years old with active or convalescent COVID-19.

The V gene is TRBV5-1, the J gene TRBJ2-5; D unclear. The V and J ends lost 0 bases and 3 bases respectively, with 3 bases between them. CDR3 length: 12 amino acids. The germline CDR1 and CDR2 sequences are SGHRS and YFSETQ. The CDR3 bases are TGCGCCAGCAGCTTGGTCGAAGAGACCCAGTACTTC. It encodes CASSLVEETQYF.

The CDR3 region is CASSLGPLNEQFF. The CDR3 nucleotides read TGTGCCAGCAGTTTAGGCCCCTTGAATGAGCAGTTCTTC. The genes are TRBV27 and TRBJ2-1; D gene unclear. V was pared by 2 bases and J by 7 bases, with 9 bases between. The CDR3 contains 13 residues. The germline V gene has CDR1 MNHEY and CDR2 SMNVEV (reference sequence).

The chain employs TRBV5-1 and TRBJ2-3; no clear D gene. The CDR3 is 15 residues long. The V end was cut by 0 bases, the J end by 1 base, with 9 bases between. Germline loops: CDR1 SGHRS, CDR2 YFSETQ. CDR3 in amino acids: CASSLGPPGTDTQYF. The DNA for the CDR3 is TGCGCCAGCAGCTTGGGTCCTCCAGGCACAGATACGCAGTATTTT. Filled out from reference TRBV5-1 and TRBJ2-3, the complete variable domain reads KAGVTQTPRYLIKTRGQQVTLSCSPISGHRSVSWYQQTPGQGLQFLFEYFSETQRNKGNFPGRFSGRQFSNSRSEMNVSTLELGDSALYLCASSLGPPGTDTQYFGPGTRLTVL.

The chain couples TRBV7-9 to TRBJ1-5, with D possibly TRBD1 on 6 matching bases. The V end lost 5 bases, the J end lost 4 bases, and 9 bases lay between the germline ends. Germline V gene sequence: CDR1 SEHNR, CDR2 FQNEAQ (reference sequence). This CDR3 spans 13 amino acids. In DNA form, the CDR3 reads TGTGCCAGCAGCCTTCAGGGGAATCAGCCCCAGCATTTT. Residues: CASSLQGNQPQHF.

In its sample, this clone was seen a few times. The chain links TRBV6-6 to TRBJ2-5, with TRBD2 matching over 10 bases. V shed 5 bases, J shed 6 bases, and the junction held 9 bases outside the gene matches. The CDR3 has 15 amino acids. Germline V gene lookup returns CDR1 MNHNY and CDR2 SVGAGI (reference sequence). The CDR3 nucleotides are TGTGCCAGCAGTGACGGTAGCGGGGGGCCCAAGACCCAGTACTTC. Its translation is CASSDGSGGPKTQYF.

This clone was recorded a few times. The chain recombines TRBV6-5 with TRBJ2-7, with TRBD2 identical over 7 bases. Germline CDR1 and CDR2: MNHEY and SVGAGI. J lost 7 bases, V lost 11 bases, and 8 bases had no gene match. The CDR3 consists of 11 residues. CDR3 DNA: TGTGCCGCCGGGGGGTTGCGGGAGCAGTACGTC. As protein: CAAGGLREQYV.

J is TRBJ2-7 and V is TRBV6-1, with TRBD2 matching 8 bases. The germline V gene has CDR1 MNHNS and CDR2 SASEGT. This CDR3 has 15 residues. Trimming removed 1 base from V and 7 bases from J; junction bases left unmatched: 9. CDR3 region: CASSEEVAGRGEQYV. For the CDR3, the DNA is TGTGCCAGCAGTGAAGAGGTAGCGGGGCGAGGTGAGCAGTACGTC.

The chain employs TRBV6-9 and TRBJ2-7; D possibly corresponds to TRBD2 (5 bases). The CDR3 totals 16 residues. In germline, CDR1 is MNHGY, CDR2 SVAAGI. V lost 5 bases to trimming and J lost 0 bases, with 17 bases between them. CDR3 in amino acids: CASSPQEEHSSYEQYF. CDR3 coding DNA: TGTGCCAGCAGTCCCCAGGAGGAGCACTCCTCCTACGAGCAGTACTTC.

The J gene is TRBJ1-1, the V gene TRBV2, with D perhaps TRBD1 (6 bases). The V end was cut by 7 bases, the J end by 1 base, with 16 bases between. Germline values: CDR1 SNHLY, CDR2 FYNNEI. The CDR3 sequence is 15 residues long. The CDR3 coding sequence is TGTGCCAGCACCTACCAACAGGGCAAGAACACTGAAGCTTTCTTT. Translating it yields CASTYQQGKNTEAFF.

This chain links TRBV2 with TRBJ1-1; 9 positions match TRBD1. The CDR3 consists of 15 residues. After removal of 6 bases from V and 1 base from J, the junction contained 6 bases not matched to a gene. Germline CDR1 reads SNHLY; CDR2 reads FYNNEI. The CDR3 here is CASRRGQGRNTEAFF. The DNA for the CDR3 is TGTGCCAGCAGGCGGGGACAGGGAAGGAACACTGAAGCTTTCTTT.

The genes are TRBV27 and TRBJ2-1; 12 nucleotides align to TRBD2. J lost 7 bases, V lost 3 bases, and 4 bases had no gene match. CDR1 is MNHEY, CDR2 SMNVEV, per germline (reference sequence). CDR3 length: 15 amino acids. CDR3: CASSFVLAGGNEQFF. CDR3 in DNA: TGTGCCAGCAGTTTCGTCCTAGCGGGAGGGAATGAGCAGTTCTTC.

The chain uses TRBV14 and TRBJ1-4; D is possibly TRBD1 (6 bases). The CDR3 totals 15 residues. Germline V gene lookup returns CDR1 SGHDN and CDR2 FVKESK. V was pared by 5 bases and J by 1 base, with 11 bases between. CDR3 residues: CASSNSRGTNEKLFF. For the CDR3, the DNA is TGTGCCAGCAGCAATAGCAGGGGAACTAATGAAAAACTGTTTTTT. Full variable domain (outside the CDR3, taken from reference TRBV14 and TRBJ1-4): EAGVTQFPSHSVIEKGQTVTLRCDPISGHDNLYWYRRVMGKEIKFLLHFVKESKQDESGMPNNRFLAERTGGTYSTLKVQPAELEDSGVYFCASSNSRGTNEKLFFGSGTQLSVL.

This chain links TRBV11-3 with TRBJ2-3, with 10 bases aligning to TRBD2. Trimming cost V 5 bases and J 4 bases; bases outside gene matches: 9. Looked up from germline, CDR1 is SGHNT and CDR2 is YENEEA. This CDR3 contains 16 residues. CDR3: CASSQGQRGGPDTQYF. In DNA form, the CDR3 reads TGTGCCAGCAGCCAAGGGCAGCGGGGGGGCCCAGATACGCAGTATTTT.

In its sample, this clone ranks as medium-sized. This chain connects TRBV19 to TRBJ2-7, with D perhaps TRBD2 (6 bases). From germline, CDR1 is LNHDA and CDR2 SQIVND (reference sequence). The CDR3 runs 14 residues. Trimming cost V 6 bases and J 5 bases, with 17 bases left between them. The CDR3 bases are TGTGCCAGTAGCTCTAGAGTAGCGGAGAACGAGCAGTACTTC. This codes for CASSSRVAENEQYF.

The chain couples TRBV10-3 to TRBJ1-5; D unclear. The CDR3 has 15 residues. CDR1 is ENHRY, CDR2 SYGVKD, per germline. Trimming removed 4 bases at V and 7 bases at J, with 17 bases between. The CDR3 sequence is CAISAYGLARQPQHF. The CDR3 nucleotides are TGTGCCATCAGTGCATATGGGTTGGCGCGGCAGCCCCAGCATTTT.

This clone was recorded once. V gene TRBV18 combines with J gene TRBJ1-1; the D is unclear. V lost 8 bases to trimming and J lost 8 bases, with 18 bases between them. The CDR3 length is 13 residues. Germline V gene data show CDR1 as KGHSH and CDR2 as LQKENI. The CDR3 region is CASHHSGEPEAFF. The CDR3 nucleotides read TGTGCCAGCCACCATAGCGGGGAGCCCGAAGCTTTCTTT.

The count of this clone is one. A much larger clonotype is one base distant, so this may be a read error. V usage is TRBV6-6 and J usage is TRBJ2-4; 8 bases match TRBD2. Looked up from germline, CDR1 is MNHNY and CDR2 is SVGAGI (reference sequence). This CDR3 has 12 residues. CDR3 DNA sequence: TGTGCCAGCAGTTCGGCGGGGGGAAGGGGGGACTTC. Its translation: CASSSAGGRGDF.